The table lists the clone carrying this T cell receptor (beta chain) with a few counts. Its target is not known. Blood libraries mostly used roughly 500 ng genomic DNA, six replicates each. The assay was immunoSEQ multiplex PCR, and TCRdb's table has in-frame clones only and misses some. This sample has tens of thousands of clones, with around four fifths found just once. The data were taken from a study of neoadjuvant anti-PD-1 for oral cavity cancer. Study details: Non-progressing patients received a fourth nivolumab dose near day 43, then surgery on days 50-56.

Broader study findings: Higher pretreatment blood Treg/Th17 ratios correlated with higher pretreatment blood and lower post-treatment tumor TCRbeta clonality.

V was trimmed by 6 bases and J by 8 bases, leaving 10 bases between them. Germline CDR1 and CDR2: SGHVS and FNYEAQ. The CDR3 is 11 residues long. The patients had HPV-negative, locally advanced oral cavity squamous cell carcinoma. The TCR sequence derives from a person aged 35-79 years with oral cavity squamous cell carcinoma. The genes are TRBV7-6 and TRBJ1-2, with D maybe TRBD1 (5 bases). The starting material was PBMCs, obtained before nivolumab (anti-PD-1) treatment. The CDR3 bases are TGTGCCAGCAGTCCAGGGAGCGGCTACACCTTC. Amino acid sequence: CASSPGSGYTF. The full variable domain, in which reference TRBV7-6 and TRBJ1-2 provide the parts outside the CDR3, is GAGVSQSPRYKVTKRGQDVALRCDPISGHVSLYWYRQALGQGPEFLTYFNYEAQQDKSGLPNDRFSAERPEGSISTLTIQRTEQRDSAMYRCASSPGSGYTFGSGTRLTVV.